The TCR beta chain described here comes from a study of T cell responses to AZD1222 COVID-19 vaccine. Study-level background: Pooling was applied to second doses at about 4 or about 12 weeks.

This clone was detected only once. Antigen unknown. Deletions cut 6 bases from V and 3 bases from J, with 11 bases between. This CDR3 comprises 13 residues. Germline V gives CDR1 SGHAT, CDR2 FQDESV (reference sequence). Study results and caveats: The donors showed a predominance of white British ancestry and of females, with possible underestimation of clonal diversity. Spike-wide coverage was observed for vaccine-associated CD4 TCRs, with dominant responses at 160-218 and 743-854. Baseline seropositivity occurred in only six AZD1222 recipients.

Profiled with immunoSEQ multiplex PCR; TCRdb holds only in-frame clones, not every one. The sample carries some 87,000 clones, approximately 90% recorded once. The TCR originated in an adult in good health. The specimen was peripheral blood, collected on day 0 of AZD1222 vaccination. J is TRBJ2-5 and V is TRBV11-1, with D possibly being TRBD1 or TRBD2 (5 bases each). The CDR3 DNA reads TGTGCCAGCAGAAGAGGGGCAGAAGAGACCCAGTACTTC. The encoded protein is CASRRGAEETQYF.